Listed here are 9 T cell receptor beta chains from one sample, sequenced in a study of T cell responses to AZD1222 COVID-19 vaccine. The repertoire was sequenced with immunoSEQ multiplex PCR; TCRdb's copy has only in-frame clones and lacks some. The sample includes 65,000 to 85,000 clones, 90% of them seen just once. Source: peripheral blood, taken on day 0 of AZD1222 vaccination. These receptors all come from an adult in good health.

A single count supports this clone. The V and J genes are TRBV5-5 and TRBJ1-5, with 9 bases lining up with TRBD1. CDR1 is SGHKS, CDR2 YYEKEE, per germline (reference sequence). The junction had 6 bases not matched to a gene; V was cut back by 5 bases and J by 3 bases. This CDR3 comprises 15 residues. The CDR3 DNA reads TGTGCCAGCAGTGCCGGGACAGGGAACAATCAGCCCCAGCATTTT. Amino acid sequence: CASSAGTGNNQPQHF. Filled out from reference TRBV5-5 and TRBJ1-5, the complete variable domain reads DAGVTQSPTHLIKTRGQQVTLRCSPISGHKSVSWYQQVLGQGPQFIFQYYEKEERGRGNFPDRFSARQFPNYSSELNVNALLLGDSALYLCASSAGTGNNQPQHFGDGTRLSIL.

This clone was recorded only once. The chain uses TRBV3-1 (or the pseudogene TRBV3-2) and TRBJ2-3; 10 bases map to TRBD1. The germline V gene encodes CDR1 LGHDT and CDR2 YNNKEL (reference sequence). The V segment lost 2 bases and the J segment 4 bases; nucleotides outside the gene matches: 6. The CDR3 loop spans 16 amino acids. For the CDR3, the DNA is TGTGCCAGCAGCCAATTGGGACAGGGGAACGCAGATACGCAGTATTTT. Protein product: CASSQLGQGNADTQYF.

V gene TRBV29-1 combines with J gene TRBJ2-5, with D unclear. The CDR3 is 10 residues long. Trimming cost V 5 bases and J 3 bases, with 4 bases left between them. Germline CDR1 reads SQVTM; CDR2 reads ANQGSEA. The CDR3 DNA reads TGCAGCGTTAGGGAAGAGACCCAGTACTTC. Protein: CSVREETQYF.

The rearrangement uses TRBV11-2 and TRBJ1-5; maybe TRBD1 (5 bases). Trimming left V 5 bases short and J 11 bases short, with 16 bases between. The CDR3 extends over 13 amino acids. Per germline, CDR1 SGHAT and CDR2 FQNNGV. This CDR3 reads CASSPMLGGAQHF. CDR3 sequence (DNA): TGTGCCAGCAGCCCCATGTTGGGGGGAGCCCAGCATTTT.

This sequence joins TRBV6-5 and TRBJ2-7; 8 bases match TRBD1. Germline V gene lookup returns CDR1 MNHEY and CDR2 SVGAGI. The CDR3 is 16 amino acids. V was pared by 4 bases and J by 5 bases, with 13 bases of the junction left unmatched. CDR3 bases: TGTGCCAGCAGTTCGCACCAGAACAGGGGGAGCAACGAGCAGTACTTC. This sequence encodes CASSSHQNRGSNEQYF.

The V and J genes are TRBV9 and TRBJ1-3; TRBD1 matches at 12 bases. V was pared by 4 bases and J by 0 bases, with 17 bases of the junction left unmatched. This CDR3 spans 21 amino acids. The germline CDR1 and CDR2 sequences are SGDLS and YYNGEE. This CDR3 reads CASSPGQGAWEVANSGNTIYF. The CDR3 nucleotides read TGTGCCAGCAGCCCGGGACAGGGGGCCTGGGAGGTGGCCAACTCTGGAAACACCATATATTTT.

The genes are TRBV3-1 (or the pseudogene TRBV3-2) and TRBJ1-2; a possible D gene is TRBD1 (6 bases). Between the trimmed V and J ends, which lost 3 bases and 8 bases, there was a span of 7 bases. The CDR3 consists of 11 residues. From germline, CDR1 is LGHDT and CDR2 YNNKEL (reference sequence). In DNA form, the CDR3 reads TGTGCCAGCAGCCAGGGGGCAGGCTACACCTTC. Its protein is CASSQGAGYTF.

This chain joins TRBV28 and TRBJ2-7, with TRBD2 identical over 7 bases. V lost 5 bases, J lost 2 bases, and 9 bases stayed unmatched. The germline CDR1 and CDR2 sequences are MDHEN and SYDVKM. The CDR3 totals 15 residues. CDR3: CASSLQGGRTYEQYF. The CDR3 nucleotides read TGTGCCAGCAGTCTGCAGGGAGGGAGGACCTACGAGCAGTACTTC. Full variable domain (outside the CDR3, taken from reference TRBV28 and TRBJ2-7): DVKVTQSSRYLVKRTGEKVFLECVQDMDHENMFWYRQDPGLGLRLIYFSYDVKMKEKGDIPEGYSVSREKKERFSLILESASTNQTSMYLCASSLQGGRTYEQYFGPGTRLTVT.

The chain is built from TRBV6-1 and TRBJ2-7; D uncertain. Looked up from germline, CDR1 is MNHNS and CDR2 is SASEGT. The CDR3 length is 14 residues. V was clipped by 2 bases and J by 7 bases, with 15 bases between them. The CDR3 loop reads CASSESDGLREQYF. CDR3 nucleotides: TGTGCCAGCAGTGAATCGGACGGGTTAAGGGAGCAGTACTTC.